These 20 T cell receptor beta chains were all obtained from the same sample, sequenced in a study of blood T cell repertoires in COVID-19. The data were produced by immunoSEQ multiplex PCR, yet TCRdb's version contains in-frame clones alone and is incomplete. The sample shows some 290,000 clones, roughly nine tenths of them seen only once. The sample consisted of peripheral blood. Receptor source: a woman under 40 with COVID-19, enrolled during active disease.

This rearrangement joins TRBV20-1 to TRBJ1-1; D is unclear. The CDR3 covers 13 residues. Trimming stripped 3 bases from V and 0 bases from J, with 8 bases between. Per germline, CDR1 DFQATT and CDR2 SNEGSKA (reference sequence). CDR3 coding DNA: TGCAGTGCTAGTGGAAGCATGAACACTGAAGCTTTCTTT. Translation: CSASGSMNTEAFF.

In DNA, the CDR3 is TGTGCCACCAGCGGACAAACCTACAATGAGCAGTTCTTC. This gives the protein CATSGQTYNEQFF. V usage is TRBV24-1 and J usage is TRBJ2-1, with D possibly being TRBD1 (5 bases). Germline CDR1 KGHDR, CDR2 SFDVKD. The CDR3 runs 13 residues. V shed 7 bases and J shed 2 bases, with 8 bases lying between them.

In its sample, this clone was seen once. The chain uses TRBV19 and TRBJ1-3; unclear D gene. CDR1 is LNHDA, CDR2 SQIVND, per germline (reference sequence). The V end was cut by 5 bases, the J end by 4 bases, with 9 bases between. This CDR3 spans 13 amino acids. The CDR3 bases are TGTGCCAGTAGTCCGGGTTCCGGAAACACCATATATTTT. It specifies CASSPGSGNTIYF. Variable domain in full (rest from reference TRBV19 and TRBJ1-3): DGGITQSPKYLFRKEGQNVTLSCEQNLNHDAMYWYRQDPGQGLRLIYYSQIVNDFQKGDIAEGYSVSREKKESFPLTVTSAQKNPTAFYLCASSPGSGNTIYFGEGSWLTVV.

The chain is built from TRBV10-3 and TRBJ1-6; D unresolved. The CDR3 runs to 13 residues. The V and J ends lost 4 bases and 10 bases respectively, with 11 bases between them. Germline V gives CDR1 ENHRY, CDR2 SYGVKD. In nucleotides, the CDR3 is TGTGCCATCAGTGCTTCGGGTGGGTCACCCCTCCACTTT. Its translation is CAISASGGSPLHF.

The chain links TRBV18 to TRBJ2-1, with 10 bases identical to TRBD2. The CDR3 runs to 15 residues. CDR1 KGHSH and CDR2 LQKENI come from the germline V gene. The J segment lost 3 bases and the V segment lost 3 bases, leaving 2 bases of the junction unmatched. CDR3 protein: CASSPSSGGYNEQFF. The DNA of the CDR3 is TGTGCCAGCTCACCTTCTAGCGGGGGCTACAATGAGCAGTTCTTC.

The table lists this clone with a count of one. This chain uses TRBV18 with TRBJ1-2; unclear D gene. Germline V gene data show CDR1 as KGHSH and CDR2 as LQKENI. There are 15 residues in the CDR3. V gave up 4 bases and J gave up 2 bases, with 14 bases separating them. CDR3 sequence reads: CASSLRPGTNYGYTF. CDR3 DNA sequence: TGTGCCAGCTCACTCCGCCCGGGAACAAACTATGGCTACACCTTC.

This clone came up a few times. The rearrangement links TRBV7-9 to TRBJ1-5; D call uncertain. Germline values: CDR1 SEHNR, CDR2 FQNEAQ (reference sequence). CDR3 length: 13 residues. Trimming stripped 5 bases from V and 7 bases from J, with 12 bases between. CDR3: CASSAGVGQPQHF. The CDR3 bases are TGTGCCAGCAGCGCCGGGGTTGGCCAGCCCCAGCATTTT. Full variable domain (outside the CDR3, taken from reference TRBV7-9 and TRBJ1-5): DTGVSQNPRHKITKRGQNVTFRCDPISEHNRLYWYRQTLGQGPEFLTYFQNEAQLEKSRLLSDRFSAERPKGSFSTLEIQRTEQGDSAMYLCASSAGVGQPQHFGDGTRLSIL.

This clone showed up just a few times. This chain joins TRBV10-1 and TRBJ2-3, with D unclear. V lost 0 bases and J 7 bases, leaving 8 bases between the germline ends. Germline V gives CDR1 WNHNN, CDR2 SYGVQD (reference sequence). The CDR3 consists of 13 residues. CDR3 sequence (DNA): TGCGCCAGCAGTGAGTCGGTAGCTAATACGCAGTATTTT. This codes for CASSESVANTQYF.

V gene TRBV28 combines with J gene TRBJ1-5; no firm D call. The germline V gene encodes CDR1 MDHEN and CDR2 SYDVKM. The CDR3 spans 14 residues. V was trimmed by 3 bases and J by 4 bases, leaving 10 bases between them. DNA of the CDR3: TGTGCCAGCAGTTTCGGCGCGGGGAATCAGCCCCAGCATTTT. As protein: CASSFGAGNQPQHF.

This chain uses TRBV10-3 with TRBJ2-3, with a possible D match to TRBD1 (5 bases). V lost 6 bases to trimming and J lost 4 bases, with 14 bases between them. The length of the CDR3 is 14 residues. Germline loops: CDR1 ENHRY, CDR2 SYGVKD. The CDR3 region has the DNA TGTGCCATCAGCGCCCTGACAGTTTCAGATACGCAGTATTTT. Protein sequence: CAISALTVSDTQYF.

The chain combines TRBV24-1 with TRBJ1-1; 7 bases align to TRBD1. With 4 bases clipped from V and 5 bases from J, the junction kept 12 bases outside the gene matches. Germline V gene data show CDR1 as KGHDR and CDR2 as SFDVKD. The CDR3 runs 16 residues. The CDR3 reads CATSEWDRAPNTEAFF. CDR3 DNA: TGTGCCACCAGTGAATGGGACAGAGCACCGAATACTGAAGCTTTCTTT.

V is TRBV11-3 and J is TRBJ2-3; 7 bases match TRBD2. V shed 6 bases, J shed 2 bases, and the junction held 5 bases outside the gene matches. Germline CDR1 SGHNT, CDR2 YENEEA. The CDR3 contains 14 residues. In DNA form, the CDR3 reads TGTGCCAGCAGTAGGCGGGGGATCACAGATACGCAGTATTTT. Translated, it gives CASSRRGITDTQYF.

The gene calls are TRBV10-2 and TRBJ2-4; TRBD2 agrees at 9 bases. The CDR3 sequence is 14 residues long. The ends lost 5 bases at V and 5 bases at J; junction bases unmatched: 4. Germline V lookup: CDR1 WSHSY, CDR2 SAAADI. The CDR3 DNA follows: TGCGCCAGCAGTCGGGGCGGGGGGGAAAACATTCAGTACTTC. This encodes CASSRGGGENIQYF.

This chain uses TRBV18 with TRBJ1-1; 9 nucleotides line up with TRBD1. This CDR3 comprises 15 residues. V lost 2 bases, J lost 1 base, and 2 bases stayed unmatched. CDR1 KGHSH and CDR2 LQKENI come from the germline V gene. The DNA of the CDR3 is TGTGCCAGCTCACCATTGGGACAGGGGAACACTGAAGCTTTCTTT. Its translation: CASSPLGQGNTEAFF.

This sequence joins TRBV15 and TRBJ2-5, with TRBD1 matching over 9 bases. Looked up from germline, CDR1 is LNHNV and CDR2 is YYDKDF (reference sequence). The CDR3 length is 17 residues. After removal of 2 bases from V and 4 bases from J, the junction contained 11 bases not matched to a gene. The CDR3 loop is CATSRLSRDRAGETQYF. CDR3 coding DNA: TGTGCCACCAGCAGACTTTCCCGGGACAGGGCTGGAGAGACCCAGTACTTC.

V is TRBV20-1 and J is TRBJ2-7; a weak D match, TRBD2 (6 bases). The CDR3 runs to 14 residues. The germline CDR1 and CDR2 sequences are DFQATT and SNEGSKA (reference sequence). Between the trimmed V and J ends, which lost 3 bases and 2 bases, there was a span of 14 bases. CDR3 DNA sequence: TGCAGTGCTAGTACTGGCGGGGATACCTACGAGCAGTACTTC. The encoded protein is CSASTGGDTYEQYF.

This sequence joins TRBV5-6 and TRBJ1-4; D is uncertain. This CDR3 is 15 amino acids long. V lost 2 bases and J lost 5, with 13 bases in between. Germline CDR1 is SGHDT and CDR2 is YYEEEE. The CDR3 spells CASSFGGNSNEKLFF. In DNA form, the CDR3 reads TGTGCCAGCAGCTTCGGCGGGAATTCAAATGAAAAACTGTTTTTT.

This chain links TRBV27 with TRBJ1-5; 10 bases align to TRBD1. Trimming removed 8 bases from V and 4 bases from J; junction bases left unmatched: 2. Per the germline V gene, CDR1 is MNHEY and CDR2 is SMNVEV (reference sequence). There are 13 residues in the CDR3. The CDR3 reads CASWGQGNQPQHF. The CDR3 DNA reads as TGTGCCAGCTGGGGACAGGGGAATCAGCCCCAGCATTTT.

The V gene is TRBV28, the J gene TRBJ1-5, with D possibly matching TRBD1 (6 bases). V was trimmed by 7 bases and J by 2 bases, leaving 18 bases between them. The CDR3 runs to 16 residues. Germline loops: CDR1 MDHEN, CDR2 SYDVKM. CDR3: CASKGGFFRGNQPQHF. Written as DNA, the CDR3 is TGTGCCAGCAAGGGGGGGTTTTTTAGGGGCAATCAGCCCCAGCATTTT.

The chain employs TRBV12-3 or TRBV12-4 and TRBJ1-5; D perhaps matches TRBD1 (5 bases). The CDR3 length is 13 residues. Trimming took 5 bases from V and 5 from J, leaving 10 bases between them. CDR3 residues: CASSPGGDQPQHF. As DNA, the CDR3 is TGTGCCAGCAGTCCCGGGGGGGATCAGCCCCAGCATTTT.